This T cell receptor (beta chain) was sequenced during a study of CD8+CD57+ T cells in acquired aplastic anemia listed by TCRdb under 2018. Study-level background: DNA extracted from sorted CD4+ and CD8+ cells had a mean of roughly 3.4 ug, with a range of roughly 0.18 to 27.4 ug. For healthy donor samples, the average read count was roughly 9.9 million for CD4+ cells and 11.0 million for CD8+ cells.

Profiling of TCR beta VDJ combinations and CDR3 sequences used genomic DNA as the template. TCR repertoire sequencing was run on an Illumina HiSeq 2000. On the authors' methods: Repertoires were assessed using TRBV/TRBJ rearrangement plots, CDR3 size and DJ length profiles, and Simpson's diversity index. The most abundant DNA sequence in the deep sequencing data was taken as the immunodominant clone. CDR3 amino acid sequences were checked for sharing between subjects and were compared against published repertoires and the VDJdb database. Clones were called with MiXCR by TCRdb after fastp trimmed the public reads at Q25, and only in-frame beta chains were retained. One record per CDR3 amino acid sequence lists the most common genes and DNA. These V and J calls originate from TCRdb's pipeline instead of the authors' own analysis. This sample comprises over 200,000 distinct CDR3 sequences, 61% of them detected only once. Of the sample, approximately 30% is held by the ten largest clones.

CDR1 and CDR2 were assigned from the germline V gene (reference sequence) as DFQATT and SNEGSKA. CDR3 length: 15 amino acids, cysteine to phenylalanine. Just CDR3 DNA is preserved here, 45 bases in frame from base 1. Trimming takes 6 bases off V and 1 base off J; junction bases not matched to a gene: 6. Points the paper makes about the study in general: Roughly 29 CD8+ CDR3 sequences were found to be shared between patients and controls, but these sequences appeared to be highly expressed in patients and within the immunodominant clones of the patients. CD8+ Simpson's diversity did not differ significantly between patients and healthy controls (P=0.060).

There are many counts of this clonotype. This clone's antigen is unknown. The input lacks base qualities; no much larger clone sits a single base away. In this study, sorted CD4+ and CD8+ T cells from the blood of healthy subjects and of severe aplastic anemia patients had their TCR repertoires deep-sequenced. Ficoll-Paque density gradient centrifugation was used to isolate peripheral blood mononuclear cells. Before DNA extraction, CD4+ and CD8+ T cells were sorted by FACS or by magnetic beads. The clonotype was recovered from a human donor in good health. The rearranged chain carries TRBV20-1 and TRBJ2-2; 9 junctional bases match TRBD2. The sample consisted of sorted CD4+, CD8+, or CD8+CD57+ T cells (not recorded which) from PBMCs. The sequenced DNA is TGCAGTGCCCTACTGCGGGGGGGGAACACCGGGGAGCTGTTTTTT. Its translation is CSALLRGGNTGELFF.